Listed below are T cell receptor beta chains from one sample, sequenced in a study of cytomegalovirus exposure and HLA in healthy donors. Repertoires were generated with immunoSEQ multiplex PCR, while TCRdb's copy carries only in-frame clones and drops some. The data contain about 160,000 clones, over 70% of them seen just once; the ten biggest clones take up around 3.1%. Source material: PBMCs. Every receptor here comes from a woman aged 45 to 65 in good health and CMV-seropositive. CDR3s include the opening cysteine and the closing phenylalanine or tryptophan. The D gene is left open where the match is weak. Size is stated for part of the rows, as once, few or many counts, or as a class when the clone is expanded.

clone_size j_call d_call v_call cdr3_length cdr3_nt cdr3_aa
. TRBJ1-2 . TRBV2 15 TGTGCCAGCAGTGAAGGTCCCGTGCGGGTGGGTGGCTACACCTTC CASSEGPVRVGGYTF
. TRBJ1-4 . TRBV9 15 TGTGCCAGCAGCGTAGGTACGGTTCCTAATGAAAAACTGTTTTTT CASSVGTVPNEKLFF
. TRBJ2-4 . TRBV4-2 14 TGTGCCAGCAGCCAAGATGGTGAACGGGGCATTCAGTACTTC CASSQDGERGIQYF
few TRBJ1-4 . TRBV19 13 TGTGCCAGTAGTATTAACGGGGGAGAAAAACTGTTTTTT CASSINGGEKLFF
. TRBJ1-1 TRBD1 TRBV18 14 TGTGCCAGCTCACTACTATCCGGGACAGCCGAAGCTTTCTTT CASSLLSGTAEAFF
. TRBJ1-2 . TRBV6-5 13 TGTGCCAGCAGTTACGGACAGAATTATGGCTACACCTTC CASSYGQNYGYTF
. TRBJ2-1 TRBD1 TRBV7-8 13 TGTGCCAGCAGCCCCGACAGGGCAGGGGAGCAGTTCTTC CASSPDRAGEQFF
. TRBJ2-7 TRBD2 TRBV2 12 TGTGCCAGCAGGCGCGGGGGCTACGAGCAGTACTTC CASRRGGYEQYF
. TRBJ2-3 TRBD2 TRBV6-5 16 TGTGCCAGCAGTTATGCTAGCGGGATTGGGGGGGGTACGCAGTATTTT CASSYASGIGGGTQYF
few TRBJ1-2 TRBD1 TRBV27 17 TGTGCCAGCAGTTCTTTCCGGACAGGGGGCTCGGACTATGGCTACACCTTC CASSSFRTGGSDYGYTF
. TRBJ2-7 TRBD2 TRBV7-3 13 TGTGCCAGCAGCCTCAGCGGGAGTCTAGAGCAGTACTTC CASSLSGSLEQYF
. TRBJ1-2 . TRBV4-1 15 TGCGCCAGCAGCCAAGAAGGACAGTCGTTCTATGGCTACACCTTC CASSQEGQSFYGYTF
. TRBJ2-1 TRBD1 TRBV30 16 TGCGCCTGGTGCACCGGGACAGATATGTCCTACAATGAGCAGTTCTTC CAWCTGTDMSYNEQFF
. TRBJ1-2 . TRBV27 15 TGTGCCAGCAGTCCCCGGACAGAGACTAACTATGGCTACACCTTC CASSPRTETNYGYTF
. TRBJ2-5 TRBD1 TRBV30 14 TGTGCCTGGAGTGAGGGACAGGGGAGAGAGACCCAGTACTTC CAWSEGQGRETQYF
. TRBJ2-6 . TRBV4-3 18 TGCGCCAGCAGCCAAGACCCGGTAGATAGCTCTGGGGCCAACGTCCTGACTTTC CASSQDPVDSSGANVLTF
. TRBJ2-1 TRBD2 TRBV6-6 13 TGTGCCACTCGGGCGGGGGACTACAATGAGCAGTTCTTC CATRAGDYNEQFF
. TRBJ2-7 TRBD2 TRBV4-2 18 TGTGCCAGCAGCCTCATGGCAGGTGTACGCGGGAGGAGAGGCGAGCAGTACTTC CASSLMAGVRGRRGEQYF
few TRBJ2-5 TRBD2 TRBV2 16 TGTGCCAGCAGTGGTTTTGGCGGGGGGGCCTCCGAGACCCAGTACTTC CASSGFGGGASETQYF
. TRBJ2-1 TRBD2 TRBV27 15 TGTGCCAGCAGTTTATCTGCTAGCGGCTACAATGAGCAGTTCTTC CASSLSASGYNEQFF
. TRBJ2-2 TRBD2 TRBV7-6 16 TGTGCCAGCAGCTTAGTCGGCGGGAGAGAAACCGGGGAGCTGTTTTTT CASSLVGGRETGELFF
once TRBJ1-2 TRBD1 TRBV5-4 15 TGTGCCAGCAGCTCCCGGTCGACAGGGAACTATGGCTACACCTTC CASSSRSTGNYGYTF
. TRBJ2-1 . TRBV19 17 TGTGCCAGTAGTATACGGCACCGAAGCGTCGTCTACGATGAGCAGTTCTTC CASSIRHRSVVYDEQFF
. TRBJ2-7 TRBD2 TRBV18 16 TGTGCCAGCTCAGACCGACTAGCGGGAGGGGTACACGAGCAGTACTTC CASSDRLAGGVHEQYF
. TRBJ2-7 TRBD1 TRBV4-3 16 TGCGCCAGCAGCCAAGATCAGGGACAGGGAGGGTACGAGCAGTACTTC CASSQDQGQGGYEQYF
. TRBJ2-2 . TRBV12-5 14 TGTGCTAGTGGTTTAGGAGTTAACACCGGGGAGCTGTTTTTT CASGLGVNTGELFF
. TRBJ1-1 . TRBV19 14 TGTGCCAGTAGTCTGCTCCGGGAGACAACTGAAGCTTTCTTT CASSLLRETTEAFF
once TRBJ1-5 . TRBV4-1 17 TGCGCCAGCAGCCAAGGTCAGTTTCAGGTTAGCAATCAGCCCCAGCATTTT CASSQGQFQVSNQPQHF
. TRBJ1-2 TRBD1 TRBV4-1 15 TGCGCCAGCAGCCATACCACAGGGGGCGTCTTTGGCTACACCTTC CASSHTTGGVFGYTF